This TCR beta chain was profiled in a study of blood T cell repertoires in COVID-19. Looked up from germline, CDR1 is SGHTA and CDR2 is FQGNSA. Trimming left V 5 bases short and J 5 bases short, with 21 bases between. The CDR3 has 16 residues. Method: immunoSEQ multiplex PCR; TCRdb's copy keeps in-frame clones and lacks some. The repertoire consists of roughly 92,000 clones, with 80% to 85% occurring once and the leading ten covering under 35%. The origin of this receptor is a woman aged 80 or older with active or convalescent COVID-19. V usage is TRBV7-2 and J usage is TRBJ1-1; tentative D call: TRBD1 (6 bases). Sequencing was performed on peripheral blood. CDR3 coding DNA: TGTGCCAGCAGCGCTTTTCCACGGGGGGCTGGGACTGAAGCTTTCTTT. The encoded protein is CASSAFPRGAGTEAFF.